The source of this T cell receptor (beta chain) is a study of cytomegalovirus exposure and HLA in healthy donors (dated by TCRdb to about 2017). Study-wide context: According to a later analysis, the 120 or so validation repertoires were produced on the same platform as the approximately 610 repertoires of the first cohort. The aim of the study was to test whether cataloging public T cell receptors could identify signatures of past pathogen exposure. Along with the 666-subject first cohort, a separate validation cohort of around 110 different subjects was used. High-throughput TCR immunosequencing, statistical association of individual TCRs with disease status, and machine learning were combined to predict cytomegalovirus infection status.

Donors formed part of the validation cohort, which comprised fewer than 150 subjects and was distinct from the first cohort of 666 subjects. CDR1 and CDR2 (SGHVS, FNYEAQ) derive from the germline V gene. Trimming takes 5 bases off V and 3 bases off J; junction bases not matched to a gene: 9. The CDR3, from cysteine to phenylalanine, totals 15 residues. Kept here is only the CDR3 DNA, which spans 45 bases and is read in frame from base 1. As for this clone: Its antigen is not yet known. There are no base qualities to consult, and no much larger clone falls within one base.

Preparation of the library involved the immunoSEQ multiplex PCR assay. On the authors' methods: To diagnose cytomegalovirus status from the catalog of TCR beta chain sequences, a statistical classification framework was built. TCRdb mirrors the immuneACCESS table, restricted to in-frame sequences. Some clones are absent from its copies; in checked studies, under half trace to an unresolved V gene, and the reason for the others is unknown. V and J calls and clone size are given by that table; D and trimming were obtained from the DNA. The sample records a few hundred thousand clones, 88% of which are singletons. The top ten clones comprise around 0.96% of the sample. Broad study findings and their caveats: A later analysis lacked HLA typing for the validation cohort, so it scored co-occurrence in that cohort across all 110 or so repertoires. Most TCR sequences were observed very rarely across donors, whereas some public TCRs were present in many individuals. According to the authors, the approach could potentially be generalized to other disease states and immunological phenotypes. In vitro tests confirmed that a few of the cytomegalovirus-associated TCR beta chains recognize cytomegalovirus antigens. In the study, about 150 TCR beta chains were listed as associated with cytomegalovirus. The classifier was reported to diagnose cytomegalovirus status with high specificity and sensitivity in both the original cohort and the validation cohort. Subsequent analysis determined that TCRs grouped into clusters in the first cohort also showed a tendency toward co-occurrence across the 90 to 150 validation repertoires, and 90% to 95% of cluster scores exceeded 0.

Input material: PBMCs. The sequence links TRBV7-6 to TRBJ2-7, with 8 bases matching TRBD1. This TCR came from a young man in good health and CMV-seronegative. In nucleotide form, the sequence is TGTGCCAGCAGCGGAGACCGGACAGGGCACTACGAGCAGTACTTC. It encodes CASSGDRTGHYEQYF.